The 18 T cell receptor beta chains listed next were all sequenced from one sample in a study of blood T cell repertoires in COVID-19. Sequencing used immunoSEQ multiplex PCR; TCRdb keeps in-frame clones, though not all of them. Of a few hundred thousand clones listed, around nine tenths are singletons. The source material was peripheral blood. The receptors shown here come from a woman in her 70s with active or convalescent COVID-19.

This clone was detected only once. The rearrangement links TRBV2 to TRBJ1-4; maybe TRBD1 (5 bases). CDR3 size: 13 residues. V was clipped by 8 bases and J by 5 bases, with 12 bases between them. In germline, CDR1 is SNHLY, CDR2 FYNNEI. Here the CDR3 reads CASLRDSNEKLFF. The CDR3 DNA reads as TGTGCCAGCCTGAGGGACTCGAATGAAAAACTGTTTTTT.

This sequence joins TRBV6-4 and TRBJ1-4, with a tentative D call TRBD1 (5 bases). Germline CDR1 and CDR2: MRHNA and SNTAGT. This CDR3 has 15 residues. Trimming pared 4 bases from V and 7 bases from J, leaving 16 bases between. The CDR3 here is CASSGLFGGGEKLFF. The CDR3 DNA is TGTGCCAGCAGTGGACTGTTTGGGGGGGGTGAAAAACTGTTTTTT.

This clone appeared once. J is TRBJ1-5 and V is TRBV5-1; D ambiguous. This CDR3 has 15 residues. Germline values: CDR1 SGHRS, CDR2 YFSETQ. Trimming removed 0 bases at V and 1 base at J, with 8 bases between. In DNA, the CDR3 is TGCGCCAGCAGCTTGGGGGAGTCAAGCAATCAGCCCCAGCATTTT. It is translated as CASSLGESSNQPQHF.

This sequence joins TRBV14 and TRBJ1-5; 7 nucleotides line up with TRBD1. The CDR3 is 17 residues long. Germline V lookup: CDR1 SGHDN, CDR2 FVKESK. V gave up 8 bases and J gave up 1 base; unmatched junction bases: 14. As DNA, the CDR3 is TGTGCCAGCGGGTTGGAAATACAGGGGATAAGCAATCAGCCCCAGCATTTT. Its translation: CASGLEIQGISNQPQHF. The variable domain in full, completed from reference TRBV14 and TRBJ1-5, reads EAGVTQFPSHSVIEKGQTVTLRCDPISGHDNLYWYRRVMGKEIKFLLHFVKESKQDESGMPNNRFLAERTGGTYSTLKVQPAELEDSGVYFCASGLEIQGISNQPQHFGDGTRLSIL.

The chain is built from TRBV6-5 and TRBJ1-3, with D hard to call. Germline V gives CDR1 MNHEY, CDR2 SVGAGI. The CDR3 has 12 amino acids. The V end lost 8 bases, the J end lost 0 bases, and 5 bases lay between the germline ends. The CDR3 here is CASHFSGNTIYF. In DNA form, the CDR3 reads TGTGCCAGCCATTTCTCTGGAAACACCATATATTTT.

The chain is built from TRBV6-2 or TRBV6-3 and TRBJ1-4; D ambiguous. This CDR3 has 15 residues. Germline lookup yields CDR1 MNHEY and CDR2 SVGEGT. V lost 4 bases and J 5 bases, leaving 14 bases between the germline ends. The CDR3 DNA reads TGTGCCAGCAGTTTCGAACCGGGGTGGAATGAAAAACTGTTTTTT. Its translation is CASSFEPGWNEKLFF.

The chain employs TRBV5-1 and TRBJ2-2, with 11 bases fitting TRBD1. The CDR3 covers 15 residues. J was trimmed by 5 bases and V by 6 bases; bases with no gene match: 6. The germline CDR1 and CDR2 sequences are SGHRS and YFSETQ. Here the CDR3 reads CASNRGQGVTGELFF. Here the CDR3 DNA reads TGCGCCAGCAATCGGGGACAGGGGGTAACCGGGGAGCTGTTTTTT.

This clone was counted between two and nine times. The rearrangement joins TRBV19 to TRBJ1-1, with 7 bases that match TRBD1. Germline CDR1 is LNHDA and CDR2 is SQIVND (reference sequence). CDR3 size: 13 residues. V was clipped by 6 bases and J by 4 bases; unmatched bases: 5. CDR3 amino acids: CASRLQGSTEAFF. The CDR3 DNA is TGTGCCAGTAGGCTACAGGGGTCCACTGAAGCTTTCTTT.

CDR3 coding DNA: TGCGCCAGCAGCTTGGTGGAGGAGCGAAACATTCAGTACTTC. Protein: CASSLVEERNIQYF. J is TRBJ2-4 and V is TRBV5-1; D is perhaps TRBD2 (5 bases). Germline V gives CDR1 SGHRS, CDR2 YFSETQ. This CDR3 contains 14 residues. V lost 0 bases and J 6 bases, leaving 10 bases between the germline ends.

DNA for the CDR3: TGTGCCAGCAGCCAGGACAGGACGAACACCGGGGAGCTGTTTTTT. Translated, it gives CASSQDRTNTGELFF. The rearrangement joins TRBV7-6 to TRBJ2-2; 7 bases agree with TRBD1. CDR3 length: 15 residues. The J segment lost 0 bases and the V segment lost 5 bases, leaving 3 bases of the junction unmatched. Per germline, CDR1 SGHVS and CDR2 FNYEAQ.

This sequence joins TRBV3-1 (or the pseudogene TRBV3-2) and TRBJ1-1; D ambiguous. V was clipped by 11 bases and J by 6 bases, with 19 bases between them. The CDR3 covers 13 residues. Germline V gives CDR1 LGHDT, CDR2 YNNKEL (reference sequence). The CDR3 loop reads CASKARGRPEAFF. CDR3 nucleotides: TGTGCCTCCAAGGCTAGAGGCCGGCCTGAAGCTTTCTTT.

CDR3 sequence reads: CASSQGTARYEQYF. CDR3 DNA: TGTGCCAGCAGCCAAGGGACAGCACGCTACGAGCAGTACTTC. The rearrangement links TRBV3-1 (or the pseudogene TRBV3-2) to TRBJ2-7, with D possibly being TRBD1 (6 bases). Deletions cut 1 base from V and 3 bases from J, with 10 bases between. The CDR3 loop spans 14 amino acids. Germline V gene lookup returns CDR1 LGHDT and CDR2 YNNKEL (reference sequence).

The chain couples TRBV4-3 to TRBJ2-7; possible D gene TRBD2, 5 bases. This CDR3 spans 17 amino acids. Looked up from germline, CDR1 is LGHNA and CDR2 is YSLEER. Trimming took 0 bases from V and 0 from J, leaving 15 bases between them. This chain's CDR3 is CASSQDLAGGGSYEQYF. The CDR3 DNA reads TGCGCCAGCAGCCAAGATTTGGCGGGCGGAGGCTCCTACGAGCAGTACTTC.

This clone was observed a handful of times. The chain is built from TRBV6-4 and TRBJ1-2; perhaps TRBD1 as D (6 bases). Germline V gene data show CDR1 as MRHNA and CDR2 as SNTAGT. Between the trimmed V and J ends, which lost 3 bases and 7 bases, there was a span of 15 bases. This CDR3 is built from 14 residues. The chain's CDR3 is CASSEQGRVGGYTF. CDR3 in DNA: TGTGCCAGCAGTGAACAGGGAAGAGTAGGTGGCTACACCTTC.

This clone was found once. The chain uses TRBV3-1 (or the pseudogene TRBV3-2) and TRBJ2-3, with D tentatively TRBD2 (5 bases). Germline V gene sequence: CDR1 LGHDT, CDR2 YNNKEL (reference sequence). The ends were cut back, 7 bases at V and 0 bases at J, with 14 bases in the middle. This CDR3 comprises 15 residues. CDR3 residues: CASKLSGRSTDTQYF. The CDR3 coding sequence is TGTGCCAGCAAGCTAAGCGGTAGAAGCACAGATACGCAGTATTTT.

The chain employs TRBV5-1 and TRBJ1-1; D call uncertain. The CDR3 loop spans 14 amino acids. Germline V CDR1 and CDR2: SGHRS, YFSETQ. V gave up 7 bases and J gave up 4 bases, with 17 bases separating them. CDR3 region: CASASRAFGTEAFF. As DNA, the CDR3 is TGCGCCAGCGCCTCGAGGGCGTTCGGCACTGAAGCTTTCTTT. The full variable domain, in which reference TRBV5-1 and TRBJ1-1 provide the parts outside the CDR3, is KAGVTQTPRYLIKTRGQQVTLSCSPISGHRSVSWYQQTPGQGLQFLFEYFSETQRNKGNFPGRFSGRQFSNSRSEMNVSTLELGDSALYLCASASRAFGTEAFFGQGTRLTVV.

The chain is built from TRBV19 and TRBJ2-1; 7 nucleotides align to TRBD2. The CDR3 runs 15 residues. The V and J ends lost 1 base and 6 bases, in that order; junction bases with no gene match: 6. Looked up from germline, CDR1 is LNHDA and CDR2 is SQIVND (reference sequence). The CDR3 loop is CASSIVSGGGNEQFF. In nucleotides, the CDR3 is TGTGCCAGTAGTATAGTGTCAGGCGGGGGCAATGAGCAGTTCTTC.

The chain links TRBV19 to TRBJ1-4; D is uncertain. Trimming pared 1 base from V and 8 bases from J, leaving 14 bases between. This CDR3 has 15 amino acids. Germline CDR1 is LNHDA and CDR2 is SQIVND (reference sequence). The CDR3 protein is CASSIVPPRSEKLFF. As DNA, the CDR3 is TGTGCCAGTAGTATAGTACCCCCGCGTAGCGAAAAACTGTTTTTT.